The clone carrying this TCR beta chain was seen once. Its antigen is as yet unknown. This table comes from immunoSEQ multiplex PCR, and its TCRdb copy is limited to in-frame clones, with some not included. Among about 120,000 clones listed, over 75% were seen once. This CDR3 comprises 12 residues. The ends lost 8 bases at V and 9 bases at J; junction bases unmatched: 10. Germline-derived CDR1 and CDR2 are LNHDA and SQIVND (reference sequence). The source of the sample is a study of T cell responses to AZD1222 COVID-19 vaccine. Turning to the study itself: Pooled in the analysis were second doses at about 4 or about 12 weeks.

Study results and limitations: At 160-218 and 743-854, vaccine-associated CD4 TCRs were dominant, and they spanned spike.

Sequences were derived from peripheral blood, sampled on day 0 of AZD1222 vaccination. This rearrangement joins TRBV19 to TRBJ2-7, with 7 bases aligning to TRBD2. The clonotype comes from an adult in good health. The CDR3 nucleotides are TGTGCCAGTCTGCCCCCCGAGCGGGGGCAGTACTTC. Protein sequence: CASLPPERGQYF.